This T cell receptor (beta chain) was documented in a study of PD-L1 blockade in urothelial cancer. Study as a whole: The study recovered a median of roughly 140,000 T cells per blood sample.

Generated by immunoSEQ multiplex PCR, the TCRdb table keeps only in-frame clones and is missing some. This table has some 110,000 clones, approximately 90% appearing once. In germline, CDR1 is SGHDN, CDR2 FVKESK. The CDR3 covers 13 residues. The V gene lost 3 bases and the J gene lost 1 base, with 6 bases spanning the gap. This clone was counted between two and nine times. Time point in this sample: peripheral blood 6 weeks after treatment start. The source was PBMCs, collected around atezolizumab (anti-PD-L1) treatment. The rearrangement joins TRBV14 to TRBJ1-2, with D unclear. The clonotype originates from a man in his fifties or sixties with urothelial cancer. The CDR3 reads CASSQTNNYGYTF. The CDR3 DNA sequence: TGTGCCAGCAGCCAGACTAATAACTATGGCTACACCTTC.